This T cell receptor (beta chain) emerged from a study of prognosis after radiotherapy for stage I lung cancer. Notes on the study in general: Patients developing distant metastases showed lower Shannon entropy after stereotactic body radiation therapy.

This clonotype was seen a few times. Its antigen remains unidentified. One junction end disagrees with the germline gene, perhaps due to a read error. This CDR3 is built from 14 residues. Germline V CDR1 and CDR2: LNHNV, YYDKDF (reference sequence). Two rounds of multiplex PCR amplified TCR beta CDR3 from genomic DNA. Primers targeting each individual TRBV and TRBJ gene were applied in first-round PCR. Each CDR3 protein gets one entry after TCRdb re-called the multiplex PCR reads with MiXCR. The sample includes 30,000 or so distinct CDR3 sequences, approximately 39% of them seen just once. The source of this sequence is a donor aged 50 or older with non-small cell lung cancer. The rearrangement uses TRBV15 and TRBJ1-1, with D possibly matching TRBD1 (5 bases). The sample consisted of PBMCs, taken before or after stereotactic body radiation therapy (not recorded which). The CDR3: CAISRGGIGTEAFF. CDR3 coding DNA: TGTGCCATCAGCCGGGGGGGGATCGGCACTGAAGCTTTCTTT.